This T cell receptor beta chain was recovered during a study of blood T cell repertoires in COVID-19. Across the study: COVID-19 samples from acute and convalescent phases originated in the United States, Italy and Spain. Sources were T cells, B-cell-depleted T cells, or PBMCs; the material itself was cDNA or gDNA.

Study processing details: By means of reference gene primer amplification, nucleated cell counts were estimated. Profiling relied on immunoSEQ multiplex PCR, and the TCRdb table lists in-frame clones only, not all of them. From that table come the V and J calls and clone size; the DNA was used to work out D and trimming. The sample shows about 76,000 clones, about four fifths of them seen only once. Losses at the gene ends were 0 bases for V and 3 bases for J; bases not matched to a gene: 11. Germline CDR1 SGHTS, CDR2 YDEGEE. This CDR3 has 18 amino acids. This chain links TRBV5-8 with TRBJ2-3; TRBD2 agrees at 9 bases. This receptor was taken from a woman aged 60-70 years with acute or convalescent COVID-19. The sample taken for sequencing was peripheral blood. Here the CDR3 reads CASSLAAGGLSGTDTQYF. CDR3 DNA: TGTGCCAGCAGCTTGGCAGCGGGGGGCCTCTCCGGGACAGATACGCAGTATTTT.